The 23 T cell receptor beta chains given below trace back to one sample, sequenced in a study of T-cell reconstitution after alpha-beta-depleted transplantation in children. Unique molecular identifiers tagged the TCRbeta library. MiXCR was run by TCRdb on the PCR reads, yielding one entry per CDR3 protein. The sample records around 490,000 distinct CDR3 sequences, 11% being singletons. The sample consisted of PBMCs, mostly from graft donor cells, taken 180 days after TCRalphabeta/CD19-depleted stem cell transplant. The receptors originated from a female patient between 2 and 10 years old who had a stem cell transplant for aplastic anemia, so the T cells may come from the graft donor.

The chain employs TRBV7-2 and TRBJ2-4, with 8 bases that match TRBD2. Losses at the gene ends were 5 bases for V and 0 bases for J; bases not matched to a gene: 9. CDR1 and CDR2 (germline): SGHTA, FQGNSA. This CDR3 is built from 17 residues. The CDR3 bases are TGTGCCAGCAGCCAAAGGACTAGCTATATAGCCAAAAACATTCAGTACTTC. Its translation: CASSQRTSYIAKNIQYF.

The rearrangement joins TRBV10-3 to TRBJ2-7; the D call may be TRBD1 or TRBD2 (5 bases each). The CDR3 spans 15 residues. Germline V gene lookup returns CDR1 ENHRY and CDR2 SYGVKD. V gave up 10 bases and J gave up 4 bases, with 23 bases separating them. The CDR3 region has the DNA TGTGCCACCAGACGAGCAGGGAGTACTTATTACGAGCAGTACTTC. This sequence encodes CATRRAGSTYYEQYF.

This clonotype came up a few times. The DNA for the CDR3 is TGTGCCACCAGCAGAGAGACGACTGCCGCCCGCTTCCATGGCTACACCTTC. This encodes CATSRETTAARFHGYTF. This chain connects TRBV15 to TRBJ1-2; D unclear. With 0 bases removed from V and 6 bases from J, the gap between germline ends came to 20 bases. Germline V gene data show CDR1 as LNHNV and CDR2 as YYDKDF (reference sequence). The CDR3 spans 17 residues.

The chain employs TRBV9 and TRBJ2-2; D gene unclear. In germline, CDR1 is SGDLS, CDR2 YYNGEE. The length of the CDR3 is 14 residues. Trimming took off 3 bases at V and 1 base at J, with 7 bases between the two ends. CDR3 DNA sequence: TGTGCCAGCAGCGCACTACAGAACACCGGGGAGCTGTTTTTT. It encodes CASSALQNTGELFF.

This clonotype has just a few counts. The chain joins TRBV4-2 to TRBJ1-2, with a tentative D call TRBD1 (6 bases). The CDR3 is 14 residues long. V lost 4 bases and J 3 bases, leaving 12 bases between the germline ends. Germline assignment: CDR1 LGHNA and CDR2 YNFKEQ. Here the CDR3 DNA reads TGTGCCAGCAGCCCCAGGGGATCGGACTATGGCTACACCTTC. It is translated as CASSPRGSDYGYTF.

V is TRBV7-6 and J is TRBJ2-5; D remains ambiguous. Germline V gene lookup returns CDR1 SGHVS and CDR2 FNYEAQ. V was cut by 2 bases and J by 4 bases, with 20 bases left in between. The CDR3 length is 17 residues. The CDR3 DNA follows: TGTGCCAGCAGCTTATTCCCGCGTGGGCTGGCCCGAGAGACCCAGTACTTC. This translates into CASSLFPRGLARETQYF.

For the CDR3, the DNA is TGTGCCAGCAGCATCCCGAGACTAGCGGGGGGCACAGATACGCAGTATTTT. Protein product: CASSIPRLAGGTDTQYF. The rearrangement links TRBV9 to TRBJ2-3; 12 bases match TRBD2. Germline CDR1 reads SGDLS; CDR2 reads YYNGEE. The CDR3 sequence is 17 residues long. The J segment lost 1 base and the V segment lost 4 bases, leaving 7 bases of the junction unmatched.

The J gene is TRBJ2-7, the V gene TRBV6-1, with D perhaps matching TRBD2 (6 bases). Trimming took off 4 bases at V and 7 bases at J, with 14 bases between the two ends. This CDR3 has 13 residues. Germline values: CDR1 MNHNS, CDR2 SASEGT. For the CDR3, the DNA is TGTGCCAGCAGTGGCCAGGTAGCGGAGGAGCAGTACTTC. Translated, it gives CASSGQVAEEQYF.

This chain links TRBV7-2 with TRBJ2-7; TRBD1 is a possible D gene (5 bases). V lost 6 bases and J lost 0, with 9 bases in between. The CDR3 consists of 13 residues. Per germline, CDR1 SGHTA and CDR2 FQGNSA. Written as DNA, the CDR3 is TGTGCCAGCAGGGGGCAGGTCTCCTACGAGCAGTACTTC. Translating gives CASRGQVSYEQYF.

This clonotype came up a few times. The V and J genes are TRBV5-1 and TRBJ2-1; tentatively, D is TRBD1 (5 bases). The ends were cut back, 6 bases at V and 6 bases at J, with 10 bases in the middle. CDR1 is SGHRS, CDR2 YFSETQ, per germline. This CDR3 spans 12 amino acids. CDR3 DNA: TGCGCCAGCACAGGGTTTTTCAATGAGCAGTTCTTC. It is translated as CASTGFFNEQFF.

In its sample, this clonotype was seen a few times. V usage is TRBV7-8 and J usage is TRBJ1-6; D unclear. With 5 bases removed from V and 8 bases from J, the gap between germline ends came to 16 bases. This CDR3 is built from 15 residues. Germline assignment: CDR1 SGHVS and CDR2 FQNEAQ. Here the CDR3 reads CASSLRPDRDSPLHF. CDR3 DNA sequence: TGTGCCAGCAGCCTTAGACCGGACCGTGATTCACCCCTCCACTTT.

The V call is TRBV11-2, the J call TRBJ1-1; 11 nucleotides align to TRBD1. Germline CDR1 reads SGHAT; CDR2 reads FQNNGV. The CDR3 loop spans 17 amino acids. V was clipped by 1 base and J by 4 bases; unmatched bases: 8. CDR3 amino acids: CASSLVLGQGAFTEAFF. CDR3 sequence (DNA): TGTGCCAGCAGCTTAGTCCTCGGACAGGGGGCTTTCACTGAAGCTTTCTTT.

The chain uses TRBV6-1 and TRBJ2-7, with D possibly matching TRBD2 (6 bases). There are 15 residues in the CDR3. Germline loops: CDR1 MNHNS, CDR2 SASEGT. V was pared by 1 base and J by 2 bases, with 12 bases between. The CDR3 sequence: CASSEEVLAAYEQYV. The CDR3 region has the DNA TGTGCCAGCAGTGAAGAGGTACTAGCAGCCTACGAGCAGTACGTC.

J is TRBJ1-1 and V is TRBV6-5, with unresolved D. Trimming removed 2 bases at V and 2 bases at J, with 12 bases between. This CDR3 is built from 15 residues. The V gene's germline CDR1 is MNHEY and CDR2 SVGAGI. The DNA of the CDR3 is TGTGCCAGCAGTTACCCCGGACGTAGAAACACTGAAGCTTTCTTT. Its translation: CASSYPGRRNTEAFF.

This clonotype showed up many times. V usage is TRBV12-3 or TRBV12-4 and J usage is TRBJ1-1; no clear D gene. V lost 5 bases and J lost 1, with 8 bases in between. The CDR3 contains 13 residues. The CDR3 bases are TGTGCCAGCAGTCTTCGAAGGAACACTGAAGCTTTCTTT. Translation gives CASSLRRNTEAFF.

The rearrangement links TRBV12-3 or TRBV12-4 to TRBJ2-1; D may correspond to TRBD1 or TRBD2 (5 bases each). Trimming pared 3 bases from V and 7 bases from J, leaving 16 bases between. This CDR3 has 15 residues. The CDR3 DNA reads TGTGCCAGCAGTTTCGCGGGCAGGGTGGCGAATGAGCAGTTCTTC. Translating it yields CASSFAGRVANEQFF.

The CDR3 region has the DNA TGTGCCAGCAGTTGGGCGGGAGGGGAGACCCAGTACTTC. It is translated as CASSWAGGETQYF. The chain recombines TRBV28 with TRBJ2-5, with 9 nucleotides matching TRBD2. This CDR3 has 13 amino acids. Looked up from germline, CDR1 is MDHEN and CDR2 is SYDVKM. The ends lost 4 bases at V and 5 bases at J; junction bases unmatched: 2.

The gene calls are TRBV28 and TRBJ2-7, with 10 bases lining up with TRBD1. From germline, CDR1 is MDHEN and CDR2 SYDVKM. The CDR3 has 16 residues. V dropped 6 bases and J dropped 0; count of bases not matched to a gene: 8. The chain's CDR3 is CASRRAGTGASYEQYF. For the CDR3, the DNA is TGTGCCAGCAGGCGAGCCGGGACAGGGGCCTCCTACGAGCAGTACTTC.

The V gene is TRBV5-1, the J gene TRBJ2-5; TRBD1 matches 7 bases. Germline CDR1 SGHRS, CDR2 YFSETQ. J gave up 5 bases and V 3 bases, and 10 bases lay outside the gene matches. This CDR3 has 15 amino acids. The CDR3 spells CASSSGDSPGETQYF. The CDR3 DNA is TGCGCCAGCAGCTCTGGGGACAGCCCTGGGGAGACCCAGTACTTC.

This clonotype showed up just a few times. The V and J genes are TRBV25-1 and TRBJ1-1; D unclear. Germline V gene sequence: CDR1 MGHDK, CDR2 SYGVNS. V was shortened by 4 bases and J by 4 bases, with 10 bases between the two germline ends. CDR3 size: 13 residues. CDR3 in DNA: TGTGCCAGCAGTGGCCCCGGCGTCACTGAAGCTTTCTTT. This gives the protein CASSGPGVTEAFF.

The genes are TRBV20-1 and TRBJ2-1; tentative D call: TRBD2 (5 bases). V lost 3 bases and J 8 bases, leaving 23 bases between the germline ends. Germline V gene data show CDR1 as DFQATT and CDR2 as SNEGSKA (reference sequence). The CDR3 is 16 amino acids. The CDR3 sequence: CSASRGWFAGIDEQFF. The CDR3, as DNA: TGCAGTGCTAGCAGAGGGTGGTTCGCCGGTATCGATGAGCAGTTCTTC.

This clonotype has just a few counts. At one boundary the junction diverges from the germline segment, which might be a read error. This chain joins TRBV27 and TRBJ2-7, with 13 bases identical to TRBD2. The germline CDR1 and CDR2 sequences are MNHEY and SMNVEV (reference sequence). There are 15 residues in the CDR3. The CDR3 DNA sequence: TGTGCCAGCAACCACAAACTAGCGGGAGGGCCGAATCTACACTTC. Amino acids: CASNHKLAGGPNLHF.

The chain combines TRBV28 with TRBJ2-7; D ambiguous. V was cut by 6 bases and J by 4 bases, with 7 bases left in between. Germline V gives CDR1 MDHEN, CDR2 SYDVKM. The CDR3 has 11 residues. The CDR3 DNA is TGTGCCAGCAGGGATGGGTACGAGCAGTACGTC. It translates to CASRDGYEQYV.